The entry below describes one TCR beta chain. No antigen is known for it. Base qualities are not at hand, and no much larger clone is one base apart. The library was obtained by the immunoSEQ multiplex PCR assay. In TCRdb, the immuneACCESS table is reduced to in-frame sequences with V and J assigned. These tables do not hold every clone; where another copy was compared, an unresolved V gene accounts for under half, and the others remain unexplained. Here the sample has about 88,000 clones; roughly 93% occur a single time. Of the sample, more than 0.2% falls within the top ten clones. As encoded in the germline V gene, CDR1 is MNHEY while CDR2 is SVGAGI. The CDR3 covers 14 residues, taking in both the cysteine and the phenylalanine. Kept here is only the CDR3 DNA, which spans 42 bases and is read in frame from base 1. The V and J ends are trimmed by 2 bases and 1 base, leaving 6 bases between them. The data were obtained in a study of technical replicates of blood from a handful of donors (dated by TCRdb to the late 2010s).

Specimen: T cells isolated from PBMCs. The TCR comes from a human donor in good health. Recombination linked TRBV6-5 to TRBJ2-1; the D gene is perhaps TRBD2, on 5 matching bases. The CDR3 reads as follows: CASSYTRSYNEQFF. The sequenced DNA: TGTGCCAGCAGTTACACTAGGTCCTACAATGAGCAGTTCTTC.